The TCR beta chain under discussion was sequenced for a study of cytomegalovirus exposure and HLA in healthy donors (dated by TCRdb to about 2017). Regarding the research as a whole: In an earlier analysis of around 540 of the donors, 276 Gb of sequence data and 100 million or so unique TCR beta sequences from 180 million or so T cells were reported. The later analysis used no new phenotypic data to find candidate immune exposures, relying instead on TCR beta sequences and their occurrence across donors. About 310 gigabases of sequencing data and roughly 90 million unique TCR sequences were included in an early release covering about 700 HLA-typed donors. The study aimed to test whether cataloging public T cell receptors could reveal signatures of past pathogen exposure. In an earlier analysis of 587 of the donors, high-throughput TCR beta sequencing was used to judge whether each TCR beta V gene segment behaved as functional or pseudogenic. HLA typing included class I and class II loci at four-digit resolution. Among 398 genotyped donors of the cohort, an average of approximately 250,000 unique TCR beta nucleotide sequences were sequenced per donor, around 20% of them non-productive. The number of typed donors differed by locus: 629-630 for A, B, C, DRB1 and DQB1; 522 for DQA1; around 610 for DPA1; and about 470 for DPB1. Using immunosequencing, the study profiled T cell repertoires from 666 subjects and related those repertoires to cytomegalovirus serostatus. About five DR-DQ haplotypes were handled as single units for association and clustering because linkage in the cohort was strong. Every repertoire in the discovery cohort had been generated on one and the same sequencing platform. Donor age, sex, ethnicity and CMV serostatus were compiled alongside the repertoire data. To predict cytomegalovirus infection status, the study brought together high-throughput TCR immunosequencing, statistical association of individual TCRs with disease status, and machine learning. Among the roughly 430 genotyped donors, more than 70% belonged to the genetic ancestry cluster associated with self-reported Caucasian donors. To study patterns of TCR occurrence, a later analysis re-analyzed previously published TCR beta repertoires from around 660 donors and added high-resolution HLA genotyping. A later genetic analysis used genome-wide SNP genotypes for about 60% of the roughly 700 donors, treating that subset as a discovery cohort. In addition to the first cohort of 650 to 800 subjects, a separate validation cohort of approximately 130 different subjects was used.

Details on this clone: Which antigen it targets is not known. Per-nucleotide qualities are absent, and no much larger clonotype sits a single base away.

The cohort was made up of 500 to 850 healthy bone marrow donors. At the time of sampling, all cohort members were nominally healthy, though unrecorded immune exposures were likely present. The donor tested CMV seronegative, placing the donor among the approximately 360 seronegative members of the cohort. A peripheral blood sample was provided by each donor, and peripheral blood mononuclear cells were used for TCR beta sequencing. The Qiagen DNeasy Blood Extraction Kit was used to extract genomic DNA from the blood cell samples. The full study reports these points: A group of highly shared sequence variants was considered likely to be a technical artifact of the sequencing pipeline. Most TCR sequences were seen in very few donors, while some public TCRs were found in many individuals. The only immune exposure information available for the cohort was CMV serostatus. Presence/absence analyses assumed roughly uniform sequencing depth across donors, an assumption that may not hold. Several of the top co-occurrence clusters appeared to be linked to parvovirus B19, influenza, CMV and Epstein-Barr virus, according to a later analysis. Because some donors lacked HLA typing at each locus, the association tests relied only on the typed subset. Because the 87-base-pair reads could not distinguish some IMGT-functional V segments, including TRBV6-2 and TRBV6-3, those segments were excluded. The classifier was reported to diagnose cytomegalovirus status with high specificity and sensitivity in both the original and validation cohorts. It was suggested by the authors that the approach could potentially be generalized to other disease states and immunological phenotypes. In a later analysis, the rate of TCR association differed among HLA loci, with DRB1 alleles having the most associated TCRs and HLA-C alleles having the fewest. The cohort was sequenced for TCR beta chains only, and without alpha or paired-chain data the features that could be detected were limited. In a later genetic analysis, a missense DCLRE1C variant was associated with V-gene and J-gene trimming of TCR beta chains, and the association was replicated in an independent cohort. A further reported finding was that TCR beta sequences accurately predicted the HLA-A and HLA-B alleles for most subjects in the first cohort. The study gave a list of 150 to 200 TCR beta chains associated with cytomegalovirus. Because counts were too low, roughly 17 rarely observed V segments, including chromosome 9 orphons, were left out of the earlier analysis of 587 of the donors. In a later analysis, 16,951 TCR beta sequences were associated with specific HLA alleles at a false discovery rate of 0.05. Most CMV-associated TCR beta chains appeared to be HLA-restricted in a later analysis, and the HLA associations seemed to be driven largely by CMV exposure. Correlated functional status among segregating V segments might be attributable to linkage disequilibrium, but an unknown experimental factor could not be ruled out. In an earlier analysis of around 600 of the donors, most TCR beta V segments were observed in productive rearrangements about 90% or about 30% of the time, broadly matching IMGT annotations. In a later analysis, HLA-associated TCR beta chains were found to be more clonally expanded and to have lower generation probabilities than equally common non-associated chains. In a later genetic analysis, fewer N-insertions in productive TCRs were reported among donors in an Asian-associated ancestry cluster than the roughly 700-donor mean. A few of the identified cytomegalovirus-associated TCR beta chains were confirmed in vitro to be specific for cytomegalovirus antigens. Assigning TCR associations to individual alleles was difficult when HLA alleles, especially DR and DQ, strongly co-occurred.

Library method: the immunoSEQ multiplex PCR assay. The multiplex PCR relied on a mix of 60 forward primers for TCR Vbeta segments and 13 reverse primers for TCR Jbeta segments. A multiplex PCR assay on genomic DNA amplified the CDR3 region of rearranged TCR beta genes. The Illumina HiSeq System was used to sequence the amplified TCR beta libraries as 87-base-pair reads. In the source study's methods: A later analysis counted about 80 million unique TCR beta chains across the 670 or so repertoires, and some 11 million of these chains were shared by at least two donors. Raw reads were error-corrected and collapsed into unique sequences with a nearest-neighbor algorithm that merged closely related sequences to remove PCR and sequencing errors. CDR3 sequences were aligned to IMGT reference sequences to assign V, D and J gene segments. For a sequence to be retained, at least a six-nucleotide match to both a V gene segment and a J gene segment was required. Rearrangements were classified as productive when the CDR3 lacked stop codons and remained in frame with V and J, and all other rearrangements were classified as non-productive. CDR3 was defined according to IMGT convention as the region running from the second conserved V-encoded cysteine to the conserved J-encoded phenylalanine. The earlier analysis of approximately 500 of the donors excluded sequences that lacked an unambiguous match to a single V gene segment. An earlier analysis of some 500 of the donors classified V segments as functional when productive rearrangements were above 56.7% and as segregating when the standard deviation between donors was above 5%. To diagnose cytomegalovirus status from the catalog of TCR beta chain sequences, a statistical classification framework was built. In a later analysis, V and J genes were assigned by comparing TCR nucleotide sequences against IMGT/GENE-DB human TR gene sequences. The TCRdist pipeline was used in a later analysis to assign CDR3 sequences and most-parsimonious VDJ recombination scenarios. In a later analysis, each TCR beta chain was defined by its CDR3 amino acid sequence together with its V-gene family, and reads lacking a unique V-gene family were excluded. A later analysis removed several hundred highly shared, low-generation-probability nucleotide sequences to deal with suspected cross-contamination and a sequencing artifact. In a later analysis, a clonal expansion index was calculated for each public chain from normalized within-repertoire ranks of inferred template counts. A later analysis computed generation probabilities with a VDJ recombination model fitted to out-of-frame rearrangements, and checked the results against IGoR. Hypergeometric tests were used in a later analysis to score TCR-TCR, TCR-HLA and TCR-CMV co-occurrence, with a repertoire-size bias correction applied to the TCR pairs. To estimate false discovery rates, a later analysis permuted the HLA or CMV assignments 20 times. In a later analysis, co-occurring TCRs were grouped with DBSCAN, and TCRdist sequence similarity was added when clustering was performed within HLA-allele-positive subsets. Repertoires with fewer than 30,000 or more than 120,000 public chains were left out of co-occurrence clustering, as were four to six repertoires with anomalous nucleotide sharing. What TCRdb holds here is the immuneACCESS table cut down to in-frame rearrangements. Part of the clones is not present; checked against another copy, under half of the missing clones reflect an unresolved V gene, and the others are unexplained. V and J calls plus clone size are reproduced from that table; the DNA served to infer D and trimming. For this sample the table gives about 150,000 clones, of which 60% to 85% were detected only once. The ten biggest clones cover under 1.5% of the sample.

The CDR3 holds 17 amino acids from the cysteine to the phenylalanine. Left in the record is the CDR3 DNA by itself, 51 bases read in frame from the first base. V loses 5 bases at its end and J loses 9 bases; junction bases beyond the gene matches: 16. CDR1 and CDR2, looked up from the germline V gene, are SGHTA and FQGTGA. The source of this sequence is a woman aged 25-40 years in good health and CMV-seronegative. The material sequenced was PBMCs. The chain uses TRBV7-3 and TRBJ2-1; 10 nucleotides in the junction match TRBD1. Read as DNA, the sequence is TGTGCCAGCAGCCGGAACACGTTTCGGGACAGGGGAGGTGAGCAGTTCTTC. Its protein reads: CASSRNTFRDRGGEQFF.